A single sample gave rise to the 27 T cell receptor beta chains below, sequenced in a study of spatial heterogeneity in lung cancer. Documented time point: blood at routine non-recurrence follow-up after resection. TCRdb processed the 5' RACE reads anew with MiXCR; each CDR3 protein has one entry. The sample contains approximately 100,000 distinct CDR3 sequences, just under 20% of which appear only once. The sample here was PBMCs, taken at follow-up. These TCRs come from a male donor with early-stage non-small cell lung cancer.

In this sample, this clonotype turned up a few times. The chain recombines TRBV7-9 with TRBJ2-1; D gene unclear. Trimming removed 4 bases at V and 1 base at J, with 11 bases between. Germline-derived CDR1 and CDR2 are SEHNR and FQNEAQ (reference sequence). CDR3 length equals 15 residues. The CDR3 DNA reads TGTGCCAGCAGCTCAGTTGTTGTGTCCTACAATGAGCAGTTCTTC. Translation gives CASSSVVVSYNEQFF.

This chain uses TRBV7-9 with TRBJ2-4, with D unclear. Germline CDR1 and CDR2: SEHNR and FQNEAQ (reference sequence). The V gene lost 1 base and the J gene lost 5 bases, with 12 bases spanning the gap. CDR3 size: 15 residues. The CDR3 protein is CASSLVRQDENIQYF. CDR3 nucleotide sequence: TGTGCCAGCAGCTTAGTTAGGCAGGACGAAAACATTCAGTACTTC.

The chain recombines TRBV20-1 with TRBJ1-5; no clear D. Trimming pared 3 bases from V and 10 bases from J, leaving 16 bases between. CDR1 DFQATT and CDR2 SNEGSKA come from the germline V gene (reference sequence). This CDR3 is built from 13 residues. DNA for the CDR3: TGCAGTGCTAGCGGCGGTGGGGTAGTTCCCCAGCATTTT. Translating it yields CSASGGGVVPQHF.

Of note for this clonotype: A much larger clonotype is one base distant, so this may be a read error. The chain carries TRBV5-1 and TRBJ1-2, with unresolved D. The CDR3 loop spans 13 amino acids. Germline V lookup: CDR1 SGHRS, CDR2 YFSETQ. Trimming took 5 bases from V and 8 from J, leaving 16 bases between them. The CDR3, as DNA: TGCGCCAGCAGTCCTCTTTGCAATAGCGGCTACACCTTC. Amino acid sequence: CASSPLCNSGYTF.

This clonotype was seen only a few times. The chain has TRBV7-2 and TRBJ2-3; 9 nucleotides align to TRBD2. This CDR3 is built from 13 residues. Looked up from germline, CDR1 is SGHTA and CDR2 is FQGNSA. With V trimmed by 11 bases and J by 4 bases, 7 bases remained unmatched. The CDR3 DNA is TGTGCCTCAGGCGGGAGGGCCGCAGATACGCAGTATTTT. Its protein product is CASGGRAADTQYF.

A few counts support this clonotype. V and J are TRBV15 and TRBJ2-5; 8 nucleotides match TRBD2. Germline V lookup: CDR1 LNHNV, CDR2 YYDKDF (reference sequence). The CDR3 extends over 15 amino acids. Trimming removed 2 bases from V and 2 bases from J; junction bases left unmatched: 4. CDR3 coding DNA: TGTGCCACCAGCAGATTTAGCGGGACACAAGAGACCCAGTACTTC. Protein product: CATSRFSGTQETQYF.

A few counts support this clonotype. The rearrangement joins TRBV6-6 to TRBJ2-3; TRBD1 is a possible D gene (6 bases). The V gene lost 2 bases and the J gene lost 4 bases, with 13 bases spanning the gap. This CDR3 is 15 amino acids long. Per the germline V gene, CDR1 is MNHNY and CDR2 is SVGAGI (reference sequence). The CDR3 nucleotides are TGTGCCAGCAGTTACGGGGGCAGGGCAGCAGATACGCAGTATTTT. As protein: CASSYGGRAADTQYF.

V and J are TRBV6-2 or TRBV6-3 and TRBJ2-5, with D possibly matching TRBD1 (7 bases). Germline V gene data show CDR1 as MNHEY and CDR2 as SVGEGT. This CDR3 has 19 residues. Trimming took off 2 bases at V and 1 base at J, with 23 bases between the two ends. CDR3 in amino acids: CASSYLEGSEDRPQETQYF. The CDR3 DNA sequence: TGTGCCAGCAGTTACCTGGAGGGTAGTGAGGACAGGCCCCAAGAGACCCAGTACTTC.

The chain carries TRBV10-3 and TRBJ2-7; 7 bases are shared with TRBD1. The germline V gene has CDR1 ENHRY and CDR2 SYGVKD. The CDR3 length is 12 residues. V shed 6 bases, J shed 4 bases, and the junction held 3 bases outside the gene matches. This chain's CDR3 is CAISGTAYEQYV. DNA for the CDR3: TGTGCCATCAGCGGGACAGCATACGAGCAGTACGTC.

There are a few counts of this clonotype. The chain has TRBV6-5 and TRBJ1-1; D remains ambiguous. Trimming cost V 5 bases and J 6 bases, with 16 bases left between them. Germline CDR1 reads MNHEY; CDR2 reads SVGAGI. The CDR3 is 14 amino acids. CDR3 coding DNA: TGTGCCAGCAGTACCTTCCTTAAACCCTCTGAAGCTTTCTTT. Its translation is CASSTFLKPSEAFF.

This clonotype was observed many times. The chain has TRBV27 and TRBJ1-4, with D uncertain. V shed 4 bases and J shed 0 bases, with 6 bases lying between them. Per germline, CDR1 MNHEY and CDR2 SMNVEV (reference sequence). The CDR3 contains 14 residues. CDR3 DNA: TGTGCCAGCAGTTGGGGTTCAACTAATGAAAAACTGTTTTTT. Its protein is CASSWGSTNEKLFF.

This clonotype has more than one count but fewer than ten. The CDR3 sequence is CASSSTRRSQETQYF. CDR3 nucleotides: TGCGCCAGCAGCTCCACGCGACGGTCCCAAGAGACCCAGTACTTC. The gene calls are TRBV5-1 and TRBJ2-5; D remains ambiguous. The CDR3 length is 15 residues. Trimming stripped 3 bases from V and 1 base from J, with 13 bases between. Germline V gives CDR1 SGHRS, CDR2 YFSETQ.

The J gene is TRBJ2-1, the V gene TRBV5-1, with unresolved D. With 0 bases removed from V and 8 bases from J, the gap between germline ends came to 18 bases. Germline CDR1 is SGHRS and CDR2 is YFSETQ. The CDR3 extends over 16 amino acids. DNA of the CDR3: TGCGCCAGCAGCTTGGCCCCTGCCTCGTTGGGCCATGAGCAGTTCTTC. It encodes CASSLAPASLGHEQFF.

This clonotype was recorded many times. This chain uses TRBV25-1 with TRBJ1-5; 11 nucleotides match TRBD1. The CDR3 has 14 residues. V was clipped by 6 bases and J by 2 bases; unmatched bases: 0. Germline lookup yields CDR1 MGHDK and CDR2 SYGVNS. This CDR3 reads CASRGQGGNQPQHF. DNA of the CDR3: TGTGCCAGCAGGGGACAGGGGGGCAATCAGCCCCAGCATTTT.

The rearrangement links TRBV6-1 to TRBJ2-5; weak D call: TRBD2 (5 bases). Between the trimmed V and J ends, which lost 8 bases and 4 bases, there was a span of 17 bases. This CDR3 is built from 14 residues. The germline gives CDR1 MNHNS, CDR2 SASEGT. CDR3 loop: CASARMRAAETQYF. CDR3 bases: TGTGCCAGCGCGAGGATGCGGGCGGCAGAGACCCAGTACTTC.

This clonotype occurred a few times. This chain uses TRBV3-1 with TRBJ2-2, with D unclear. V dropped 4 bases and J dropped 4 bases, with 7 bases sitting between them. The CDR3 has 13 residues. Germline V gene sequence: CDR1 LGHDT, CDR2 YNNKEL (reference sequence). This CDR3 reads CASSPFSTGELFF. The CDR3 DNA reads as TGTGCCAGCAGCCCGTTTAGCACCGGGGAGCTGTTTTTT.

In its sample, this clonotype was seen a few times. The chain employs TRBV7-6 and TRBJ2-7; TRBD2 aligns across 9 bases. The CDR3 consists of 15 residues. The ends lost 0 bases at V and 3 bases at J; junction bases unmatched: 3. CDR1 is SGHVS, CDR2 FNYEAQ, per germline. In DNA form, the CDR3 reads TGTGCCAGCAGCTTAGCCGGGACTAGCAGCTACGAGCAGTACTTC. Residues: CASSLAGTSSYEQYF.

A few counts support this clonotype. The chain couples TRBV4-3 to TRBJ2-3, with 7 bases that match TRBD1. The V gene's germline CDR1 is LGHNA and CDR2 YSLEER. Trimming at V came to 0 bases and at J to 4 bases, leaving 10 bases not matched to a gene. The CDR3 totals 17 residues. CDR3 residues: CASSQDDDRVVADTQYF. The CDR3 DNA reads TGCGCCAGCAGCCAAGACGACGACAGGGTTGTCGCAGATACGCAGTATTTT.

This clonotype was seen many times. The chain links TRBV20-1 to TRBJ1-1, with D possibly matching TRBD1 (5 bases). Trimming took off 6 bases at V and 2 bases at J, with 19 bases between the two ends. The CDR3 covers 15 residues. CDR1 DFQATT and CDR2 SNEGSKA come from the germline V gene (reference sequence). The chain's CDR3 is CSASRGFEENTEAFF. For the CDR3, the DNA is TGCAGTGCGTCTAGGGGATTTGAAGAAAACACTGAAGCTTTCTTT.

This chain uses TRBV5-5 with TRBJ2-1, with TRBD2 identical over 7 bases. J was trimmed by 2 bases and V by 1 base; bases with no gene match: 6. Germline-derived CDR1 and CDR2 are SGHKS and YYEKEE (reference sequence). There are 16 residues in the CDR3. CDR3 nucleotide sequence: TGTGCCAGCAGCTTGAGACTAGCAACTACCTACAATGAGCAGTTCTTC. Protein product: CASSLRLATTYNEQFF.

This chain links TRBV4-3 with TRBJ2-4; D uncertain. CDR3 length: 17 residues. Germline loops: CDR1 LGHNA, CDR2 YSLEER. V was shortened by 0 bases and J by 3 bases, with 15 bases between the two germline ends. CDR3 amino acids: CASSQEVARAGKNIQYF. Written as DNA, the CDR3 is TGCGCCAGCAGCCAAGAGGTCGCCCGAGCAGGCAAAAACATTCAGTACTTC.

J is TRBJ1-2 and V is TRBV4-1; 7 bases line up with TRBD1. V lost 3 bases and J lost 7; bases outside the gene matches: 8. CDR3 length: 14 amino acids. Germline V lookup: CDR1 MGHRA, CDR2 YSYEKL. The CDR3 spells CASSHPDRVIGYTF. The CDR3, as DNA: TGCGCCAGCAGCCATCCTGACAGGGTGATTGGCTACACCTTC.

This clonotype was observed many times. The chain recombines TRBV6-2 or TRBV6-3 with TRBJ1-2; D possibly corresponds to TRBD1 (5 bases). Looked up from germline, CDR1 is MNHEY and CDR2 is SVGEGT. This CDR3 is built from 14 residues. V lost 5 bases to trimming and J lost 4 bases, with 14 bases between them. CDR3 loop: CASSLAGRTYGYTF. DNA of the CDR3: TGTGCCAGCAGTCTCGCGGGACGGACCTATGGCTACACCTTC.

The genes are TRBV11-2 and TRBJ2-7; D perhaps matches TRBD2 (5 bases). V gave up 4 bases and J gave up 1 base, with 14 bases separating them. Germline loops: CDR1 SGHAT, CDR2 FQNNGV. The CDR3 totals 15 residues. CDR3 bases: TGTGCCAGCAGCTCCCGGGGTAGGCTGTCCTACGAGCAGTACTTC. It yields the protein CASSSRGRLSYEQYF.

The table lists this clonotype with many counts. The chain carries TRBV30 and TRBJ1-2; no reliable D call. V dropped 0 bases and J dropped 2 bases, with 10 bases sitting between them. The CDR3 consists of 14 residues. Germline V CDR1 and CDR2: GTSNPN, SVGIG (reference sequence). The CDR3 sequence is CAWSVLQLNYGYTF. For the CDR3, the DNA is TGTGCCTGGAGTGTGCTACAACTAAACTATGGCTACACCTTC.

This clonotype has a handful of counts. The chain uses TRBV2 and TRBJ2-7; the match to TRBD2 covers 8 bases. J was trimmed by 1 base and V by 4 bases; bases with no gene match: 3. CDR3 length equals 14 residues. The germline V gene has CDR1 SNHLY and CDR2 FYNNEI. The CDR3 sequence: CASSVAGLSYEQYF. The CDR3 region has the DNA TGTGCCAGCAGTGTAGCGGGACTTTCCTACGAGCAGTACTTC.

CDR3 in amino acids: CASSARAGDGGTDTQYF. CDR3 sequence (DNA): TGTGCCAGCAGCGCCCGGGCGGGAGATGGCGGCACAGATACGCAGTATTTT. The rearrangement uses TRBV7-9 and TRBJ2-3, with 7 bases fitting TRBD2. The CDR3 is 17 amino acids. Germline V gene data show CDR1 as SEHNR and CDR2 as FQNEAQ (reference sequence). Trimming removed 5 bases from V and 1 base from J; junction bases left unmatched: 12.